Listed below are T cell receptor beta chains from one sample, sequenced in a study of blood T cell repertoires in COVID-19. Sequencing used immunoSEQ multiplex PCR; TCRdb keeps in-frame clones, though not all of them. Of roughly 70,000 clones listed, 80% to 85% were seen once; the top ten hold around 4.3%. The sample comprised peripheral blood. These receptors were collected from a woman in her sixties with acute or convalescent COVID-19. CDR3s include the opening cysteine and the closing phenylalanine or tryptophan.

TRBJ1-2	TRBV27	CASSLGPANIYGYTF
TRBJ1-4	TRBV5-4	CASSSQGRNEKLFF
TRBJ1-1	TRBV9	CASSVGASNTEAFF
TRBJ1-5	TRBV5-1	CASSLGRGDNQPQHF
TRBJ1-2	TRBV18	CASSSPGQGFYGYTF
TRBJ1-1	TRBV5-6	CASSLGANTEAFF
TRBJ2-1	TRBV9	CASSVGRGSTEQFF
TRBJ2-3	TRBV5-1	CASSLGLLDTQYF
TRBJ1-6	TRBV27	CASGEQGRGRSPLHF
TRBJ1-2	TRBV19	CASTAGRIGYTF
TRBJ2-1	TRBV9	CASSIGTNNEQFF
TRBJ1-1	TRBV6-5	CASSFRLGRNTEAFF
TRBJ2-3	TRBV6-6	CASSYSPRGRADTQYF
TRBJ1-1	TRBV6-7	CASSYSRDRASLKTEAFF
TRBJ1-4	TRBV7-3	CASSARDRGTTNEKLFF
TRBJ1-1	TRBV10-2	CASRGQANTEAFF
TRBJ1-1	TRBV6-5	CASSSMGPRNTEAFF
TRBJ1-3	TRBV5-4	CASSFAENSGNTIYF
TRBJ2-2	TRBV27	CASSLSDRGGTGELFF
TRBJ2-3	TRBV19	CASSMGRVTDTQYF
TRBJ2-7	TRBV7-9	CASSSSRRRGGFSYEQYF
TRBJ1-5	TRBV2	CASARGLGNQPQHF
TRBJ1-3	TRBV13	CASSTEGGLISGNTIYF
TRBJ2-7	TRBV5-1	CASRGVSYEQYF
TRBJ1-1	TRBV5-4	CASSGQQATNTEAFF
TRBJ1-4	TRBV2	CASSSGDRANEKLFF
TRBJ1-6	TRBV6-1	CASSEPGQGSSPLHF
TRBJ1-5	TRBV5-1	CASSLAGGRNQPQHF
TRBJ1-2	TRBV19	CASTDRGRRGYTF
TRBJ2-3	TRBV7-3	CASSPGTEDTQYF
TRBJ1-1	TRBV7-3	CASSLAGDTEAFF
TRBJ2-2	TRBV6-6	CASSYSSTGELFF
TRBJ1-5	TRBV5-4	CASSSSGTPSAQHF
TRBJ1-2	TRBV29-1	CSVHVRDGEYGYTF
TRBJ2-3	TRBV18	CASSLGQGDTDTQYF
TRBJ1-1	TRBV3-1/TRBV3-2	CASSPTGGRTEAFF
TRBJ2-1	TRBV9	CASSEGTSGVSYNEQFF
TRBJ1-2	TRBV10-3	CAIRRDANFYGYTF
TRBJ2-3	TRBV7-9	CASSLGTSGSTDTQYF
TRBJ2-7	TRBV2	CASRLSGTGAYEQYF
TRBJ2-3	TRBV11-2	CASSRPPDTTRDTQYF
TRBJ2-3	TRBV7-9	CASSPNLAGGSDTQYF
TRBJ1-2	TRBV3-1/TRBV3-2	CASSRPGHGYGYTF
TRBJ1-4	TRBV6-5	CATQHRAPTNEKLFF
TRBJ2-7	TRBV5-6	CASSFTLTGVSGYEQYF
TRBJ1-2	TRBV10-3	CAITQGGTGNGYTF
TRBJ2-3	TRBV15	CATSRGGTAGGERTQYF
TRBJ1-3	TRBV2	CASSESQGNTIYF
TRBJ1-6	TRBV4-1	CASSQEEGTGRPLHF
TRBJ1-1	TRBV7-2	CASSFGAANTEAFF
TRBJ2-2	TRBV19	CASSQIGASRVLFF
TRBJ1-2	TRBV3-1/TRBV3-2	CASSQGTGQGGYGYTF
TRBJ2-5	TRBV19	CASSIRTGTGPRETQYF
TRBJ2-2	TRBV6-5	CASSVDRGVGELFF
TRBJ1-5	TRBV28	CASSFLFNQPQHF
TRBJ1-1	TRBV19	CASSIGDRVEAFF
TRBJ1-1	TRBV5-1	CASSSGQPNTEAFF
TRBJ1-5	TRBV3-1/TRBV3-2	CASSQAGGGQPQHF
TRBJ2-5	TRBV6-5	CASRKRPQDPSGYF